Listed here is a single T cell receptor beta chain. Its recognized antigen is unknown. Within one base of it there is no much larger clone, and no base qualities were kept. The source of the sample is a study of blood T cells in healthy people across ages (dated by TCRdb to about 2015). Background on the whole study: In model experiments, roughly one uniquely barcoded TCR beta cDNA molecule per two T cells was captured by template switching. To track age-related changes in TCR beta repertoire diversity, the study relied on deep sequencing normalized with unique cDNA molecular identifiers. The donors were divided into four age groups: young (average 16 years), middle-aged (approximately 42), aged (approximately 62) and long-lived (82). Donors of different ages were randomly distributed across sequencing lanes to avoid experimental bias. The study analyzed two additional independent replicas of 1 million unique cDNA reads from the same blood draw for two donors, one aged 18 to 29 and one aged 80 or older.

Taken from cysteine to phenylalanine, the CDR3 has 14 residues. The CDR3 DNA has 42 bases and is translated from base 1. CDR1 and CDR2, looked up from the germline V gene, are MGHRA and YSYEKL. The 40 or so donors, aged roughly 6 to 100 years, were systemically healthy Caucasian individuals from Russia. Each donor gave roughly 11 milliliters of peripheral blood, drawn into EDTA-treated Vacutainer tubes. Ficoll-Paque density-gradient centrifugation was used to isolate PBMCs, with at least 6 million per sample. Total RNA, at least 6 micrograms per sample, was extracted from PBMCs with Trizol reagent. The percentages of naive CD45RAhigh/CD27high T cells were determined by flow cytometry on a PBMC aliquot from every donor. Preparation of the library involved 5' RACE. Data came from an Illumina HiSeq 2500. The second PCR ran for about 6 to 12 cycles and used a J-beta primer mix along with a sample-barcoded 5' primer. Each TCR beta cDNA molecule received a unique molecular identifier from a template-switch 5' adaptor carrying 12 random nucleotides. At least 3 million CDR3-containing paired-end reads were obtained from each sample. First-strand cDNA synthesis was performed from all RNA using the Mint cDNA synthesis kit, with priming by a TRBC-specific oligonucleotide. After uracil-DNA glycosylase treatment, a first 18-cycle PCR used universal primers M1SS and BC2_uni_R on all cDNA. As for the original processing: For normalization, 1 million high-quality reads, each with a distinct molecular identifier, were randomly selected from each sample. Instead of being binned into consensus sequences, reads that shared molecular identifiers were thrown out. MiTCR, with a Q25 quality threshold and the strictest error-elimination algorithm, was used for CDR3 identification, clonotype clustering and error correction. A nonparametric unseen species model with Euler transformation was used to estimate lower-bound total TCR beta diversity. TCRdb trimmed public reads at Q25 via fastp, called clones via MiXCR and kept in-frame beta chains. For every CDR3 protein sequence, its rows merge into one entry that carries the most common genes and DNA. The V and J calls reflect TCRdb's pipeline rather than the authors' work. Across this sample there are 1.2 million to 1.5 million distinct CDR3 sequences, with around 59% seen only once. The top ten clonotypes cover about 6.3% of the sample.

The full study reports these points: Observed TCR beta diversity correlated strongly with the percentage of naive T cells measured by flow cytometry. As age increased, observed TCR beta diversity per million T cells dropped in a roughly linear way, and a significant reduction was already evident by age roughly 36. Compared with the aged group, more naive CD4+ T cells, fewer expanded clones and increased TCR diversity were shown by the long-lived group, suggesting age selection. Estimates of total diversity based on one million sequenced T cells were regarded as lower bounds and as underestimates. Because donor CMV infection status was unknown, age-related changes in expanded clonotypes were potentially confounded. Because profiling used bulk unsorted PBMCs, naive and antigen-experienced compartments could not be compared conclusively.

This chain is built from TRBV4-1 and TRBJ2-4; the D gene assignment is ambiguous. The last part of the DNA fits TRBJ2-7 better; the J call may be wrong. Specimen: blood. The sequence was collected from a man aged 18-30 years in good health. The CDR3 sequence is CASSHREGTYEQYF. The DNA sequence follows: TGCGCCAGCAGCCATAGAGAAGGGACCTACGAGCAGTACTTC.